One and the same sample provided the 29 T cell receptor beta chains below, sequenced in a study of neurological immune-mediated disorders. MiXCR, applied by TCRdb to the 5' RACE reads, yields one record per CDR3 protein. This table holds 80,000 to 100,000 distinct CDR3 sequences, around 3.4% found once. The sequenced sample was PBMCs. Receptors originate from a woman in her forties or fifties with multiple sclerosis.

This clonotype was seen repeatedly, ten times or more. The V gene is TRBV5-1, the J gene TRBJ2-3; a possible D gene is TRBD2 (6 bases). V was trimmed by 3 bases and J by 2 bases, leaving 13 bases between them. The V gene's germline CDR1 is SGHRS and CDR2 YFSETQ. The CDR3 loop spans 15 amino acids. The CDR3 DNA reads as TGCGCCAGCAGCTCCGTCGCGGGGTTCACAGATACGCAGTATTTT. It is translated as CASSSVAGFTDTQYF.

This clonotype was picked up many times. The CDR3 is CASSSNTVGTYEQYF. Here the CDR3 DNA reads TGTGCCAGCAGCTCTAATACCGTGGGAACCTACGAGCAGTACTTC. The V and J genes are TRBV7-2 and TRBJ2-7; D remains unclear. Trimming left V 4 bases short and J 2 bases short, with 15 bases between. This CDR3 is built from 15 residues. Germline CDR1 and CDR2: SGHTA and FQGNSA.

This clonotype showed up many times. The DNA of the CDR3 is TGTGCCAGCAGCTTTTCTGGGGCCAACGTCCTGACTTTC. Its protein product is CASSFSGANVLTF. This chain connects TRBV7-6 to TRBJ2-6; D not resolved. CDR1 SGHVS and CDR2 FNYEAQ come from the germline V gene. The CDR3 loop spans 13 amino acids. The ends were cut back, 3 bases at V and 1 base at J, with 1 base in the middle.

At least ten counts were recorded for this clonotype. This chain links TRBV5-1 with TRBJ2-3, with D unclear. Trimming pared 2 bases from V and 3 bases from J, leaving 10 bases between. Germline assignment: CDR1 SGHRS and CDR2 YFSETQ. The CDR3 runs to 14 residues. CDR3 residues: CASSFQKVTDTQYF. In nucleotides, the CDR3 is TGCGCCAGCAGCTTTCAAAAGGTTACAGATACGCAGTATTTT.

This clonotype was seen at least ten times. V gene TRBV6-2 or TRBV6-3 combines with J gene TRBJ1-1, with 10 bases lining up with TRBD1. The germline V gene has CDR1 MNHEY and CDR2 SVGEGT. V lost 5 bases, J lost 3 bases, and 18 bases stayed unmatched. CDR3 size: 19 residues. Written as DNA, the CDR3 is TGTGCCAGCAGTCACCAGTCCCGGGACAGGGGATGGTTGTACACTGAAGCTTTCTTT. Protein: CASSHQSRDRGWLYTEAFF.

This clonotype has ten or more counts. This sequence joins TRBV6-1 and TRBJ2-2; D might be TRBD1 (5 bases). This CDR3 is built from 16 residues. Germline assignment: CDR1 MNHNS and CDR2 SASEGT. The germline V and J ends were trimmed by 1 base and 7 bases, with 16 bases remaining between them. The CDR3 is CASSEGSGKGVGELFF. The DNA of the CDR3 is TGTGCCAGCAGTGAAGGGTCAGGGAAAGGGGTCGGGGAGCTGTTTTTT.

This clonotype was seen repeatedly, ten times or more. The chain links TRBV12-3 or TRBV12-4 to TRBJ1-3, with D hard to call. The CDR3 sequence is 13 residues long. Trimming left V 6 bases short and J 0 bases short, with 6 bases between. The CDR3 protein is CASSRSSGNTIYF. The CDR3 bases are TGTGCCAGCAGCCGGAGCTCTGGAAACACCATATATTTT.

This clonotype was observed many times. The chain links TRBV5-1 to TRBJ1-5; D gene ambiguous. Trimming shortened V by 1 base and J by 0 bases, and 8 bases separated the two germline ends. In germline, CDR1 is SGHRS, CDR2 YFSETQ. The CDR3 contains 15 residues. This CDR3 is CASSLSGYSNQPQHF. CDR3 nucleotides: TGCGCCAGCAGCTTGTCGGGTTATAGCAATCAGCCCCAGCATTTT.

This clonotype was seen only a few times. This chain joins TRBV4-1 and TRBJ1-5; D gene ambiguous. Between the trimmed V and J ends, which lost 1 base and 10 bases, there was a span of 17 bases. CDR3 length: 15 amino acids. Looked up from germline, CDR1 is MGHRA and CDR2 is YSYEKL. CDR3 loop: CASSQVGQSLIPQHF. DNA for the CDR3: TGCGCCAGCAGCCAAGTTGGGCAGAGCCTCATACCCCAGCATTTT.

This clonotype showed up many times. This chain uses TRBV6-5 with TRBJ2-3; tentative D call: TRBD2 (6 bases). The germline V and J ends were trimmed by 5 bases and 2 bases, with 11 bases remaining between them. Germline CDR1 and CDR2: MNHEY and SVGAGI. CDR3 size: 14 residues. The CDR3: CASSLGLPTDTQYF. In nucleotides, the CDR3 is TGTGCCAGCAGTCTGGGACTCCCCACAGATACGCAGTATTTT.

V usage is TRBV19 and J usage is TRBJ2-2; no clear D gene. The CDR3 is 12 amino acids. CDR1 and CDR2 (germline): LNHDA, SQIVND (reference sequence). CDR3 DNA sequence: TGTGACTCTACCAACGGGACCGGGGAGCTGTTTTTT. The encoded protein is CDSTNGTGELFF.

This clonotype appeared many times. The chain recombines TRBV7-2 with TRBJ2-1, with D perhaps being TRBD1 or TRBD2 (5 bases each). CDR1 and CDR2 from the germline V gene are SGHTA and FQGNSA. CDR3 length: 15 amino acids. V lost 4 bases and J lost 7, with 17 bases in between. The CDR3 nucleotides read TGTGCCAGCAGCTCCCCCACTGGGGGAAAAAATGAGCAGTTCTTC. As protein: CASSSPTGGKNEQFF.

This clonotype was observed at least ten times. This sequence joins TRBV5-1 and TRBJ2-5; tentative D call: TRBD1 (6 bases). Germline lookup yields CDR1 SGHRS and CDR2 YFSETQ. This CDR3 has 15 amino acids. V was shortened by 2 bases and J by 0 bases, with 11 bases between the two germline ends. For the CDR3, the DNA is TGCGCCAGCAGCTTCAATACAGGGTACCAAGAGACCCAGTACTTC. Its translation: CASSFNTGYQETQYF. The whole variable domain, filled in from reference TRBV5-1 and TRBJ2-5, reads KAGVTQTPRYLIKTRGQQVTLSCSPISGHRSVSWYQQTPGQGLQFLFEYFSETQRNKGNFPGRFSGRQFSNSRSEMNVSTLELGDSALYLCASSFNTGYQETQYFGPGTRLLVL.

This clonotype has at least ten counts. The chain has TRBV7-3 and TRBJ2-5; D perhaps matches TRBD2 (5 bases). With 3 bases removed from V and 5 bases from J, the gap between germline ends came to 13 bases. Germline CDR1 and CDR2: SGHTA and FQGTGA. The CDR3 spans 14 residues. CDR3 residues: CASSFDRGFETQYF. The CDR3 DNA is TGTGCCAGCAGCTTTGACCGGGGATTTGAGACCCAGTACTTC.

Only a few counts were recorded for this clonotype. Given the absence of the conserved phenylalanine or tryptophan at the CDR3 end, a read error is likely. This chain links TRBV7-2 with TRBJ2-3; TRBD1 matches at 8 bases. Germline V gives CDR1 SGHTA, CDR2 FQGNSA. Germline trimming cut 0 bases from V and 2 bases from J; bases unmatched to any gene: 10. The CDR3 contains 18 residues. The CDR3, as DNA: TGTGCCAGCAGCTTAGCTTCGATCAGGGGGCTAGTCACAGATACGCAGTATAAT. Protein product: CASSLASIRGLVTDTQYN.

In regard to this clonotype: A read error is possible here, since a much larger clone lies one base away. The V call is TRBV15, the J call TRBJ2-1; perhaps TRBD1 as D (6 bases). The CDR3 is 13 amino acids. Germline CDR1 is LNHNV and CDR2 is YYDKDF (reference sequence). The CDR3 region is CANSRGHFDEQFF. CDR3 DNA: TGTGCCAACAGCAGGGGACATTTCGATGAGCAGTTCTTC.

This clonotype was counted at least ten times. The genes are TRBV20-1 and TRBJ1-1; weak D call: TRBD1 (5 bases). In germline, CDR1 is DFQATT, CDR2 SNEGSKA (reference sequence). Trimming shortened V by 2 bases and J by 3 bases, and 10 bases separated the two germline ends. The CDR3 runs 13 residues. The CDR3 DNA follows: TGCAGTGCTAGATGGGGGATCGACACTGAAGCTTTCTTT. Its protein is CSARWGIDTEAFF.

There are a few counts of this clonotype. Mismatch with germline at one junction end may stem from a read error. V gene TRBV6-2 or TRBV6-3 combines with J gene TRBJ1-5, with 8 bases fitting TRBD1. The CDR3 has 15 amino acids. Germline V gene lookup returns CDR1 MNHEY and CDR2 SVGEGT. The CDR3 here is CASSDRQGRNKTQNF. The CDR3 nucleotides read TGTGCCAGCAGTGACAGACAGGGGCGCAATAAGACCCAGAATTTT.

This clonotype was found many times. The chain employs TRBV20-1 and TRBJ2-3, with 8 bases identical to TRBD1. Germline CDR1 and CDR2: DFQATT and SNEGSKA (reference sequence). With 7 bases clipped from V and 4 bases from J, the junction kept 13 bases outside the gene matches. The CDR3 length is 15 residues. In DNA, the CDR3 is TGCAGTGTCCTGACAGGGGCTTCCCCCTCAGATACGCAGTATTTT. Encoded protein: CSVLTGASPSDTQYF.

This clonotype was seen many times. The chain combines TRBV6-6 with TRBJ1-6; the D is unclear. V was trimmed by 5 bases and J by 12 bases, leaving 14 bases between them. CDR1 is MNHNY, CDR2 SVGAGI, per germline (reference sequence). There are 13 residues in the CDR3. This CDR3 is CASSHTLGEPLHF. The CDR3 DNA follows: TGTGCCAGCAGTCACACACTCGGGGAACCCCTCCACTTT.

This clonotype has a count of ten or more. This rearrangement joins TRBV20-1 to TRBJ1-1, with unresolved D. CDR3 length: 14 residues. The V end was cut by 0 bases, the J end by 1 base, with 9 bases between. CDR1 DFQATT and CDR2 SNEGSKA come from the germline V gene (reference sequence). The DNA for the CDR3 is TGCAGTGCTAGAGATGGAAGCCAGAACACTGAAGCTTTCTTT. It is translated as CSARDGSQNTEAFF.

This clonotype was seen repeatedly, ten times or more. V usage is TRBV7-9 and J usage is TRBJ1-1; TRBD1 matches 10 bases. CDR1 is SEHNR and CDR2 is FQNEAQ in the germline V gene (reference sequence). V gave up 0 bases and J gave up 1 base; unmatched junction bases: 8. The CDR3 consists of 18 residues. CDR3 bases: TGTGCCAGCAGCTTAGCCTTCTCCCGGGACAGGGGGAACACTGAAGCTTTCTTT. It translates to CASSLAFSRDRGNTEAFF. The full variable domain, rest sourced from reference TRBV7-9 and TRBJ1-1, is DTGVSQNPRHKITKRGQNVTFRCDPISEHNRLYWYRQTLGQGPEFLTYFQNEAQLEKSRLLSDRFSAERPKGSFSTLEIQRTEQGDSAMYLCASSLAFSRDRGNTEAFFGQGTRLTVV.

This clonotype was counted ten times or more. The chain uses TRBV7-2 and TRBJ2-7; 7 nucleotides line up with TRBD1. CDR1 and CDR2 (germline): SGHTA, FQGNSA. This CDR3 region has 15 residues. V was pared by 5 bases and J by 4 bases, with 11 bases of the junction left unmatched. The CDR3 DNA reads as TGTGCCAGCAGCCAAACCACAGGGGCGGCTTACGAGCAGTACTTC. Its translation: CASSQTTGAAYEQYF.

This clonotype was seen repeatedly, ten times or more. This chain links TRBV5-1 with TRBJ1-5, with TRBD1 matching 7 bases. V lost 1 base and J lost 2; bases outside the gene matches: 3. The CDR3 sequence is 15 residues long. The germline V gene encodes CDR1 SGHRS and CDR2 YFSETQ. The CDR3 loop reads CASSLTGEGNQPQHF. The CDR3 DNA follows: TGCGCCAGCAGCTTGACAGGGGAGGGCAATCAGCCCCAGCATTTT.

This clonotype was seen at least ten times. This chain uses TRBV6-1 with TRBJ2-7; 10 bases are a match to TRBD1. The CDR3 has 15 residues. Germline-derived CDR1 and CDR2 are MNHNS and SASEGT. Trimming removed 5 bases from V and 2 bases from J; junction bases left unmatched: 6. CDR3 region: CASSFDRGRPYEQYF. In DNA form, the CDR3 reads TGTGCCAGCAGTTTTGACAGGGGGCGCCCCTACGAGCAGTACTTC.

This clonotype has ten or more counts. The chain uses TRBV10-2 and TRBJ2-3, with D unclear. V lost 8 bases to trimming and J lost 2 bases, with 14 bases between them. CDR3 length equals 14 residues. Germline-derived CDR1 and CDR2 are WSHSY and SAAADI. This chain's CDR3 is CASALVLVTDTQYF. The CDR3 DNA reads as TGCGCCAGCGCGTTGGTATTGGTCACAGATACGCAGTATTTT.

V gene TRBV5-1 combines with J gene TRBJ1-1, with D tentatively TRBD1 (5 bases). Germline-derived CDR1 and CDR2 are SGHRS and YFSETQ. There are 13 residues in the CDR3. Trimming cost V 4 bases and J 11 bases, with 18 bases left between them. The CDR3 sequence is CASSLGTLNGAFF. The DNA for the CDR3 is TGCGCCAGCAGCCTCGGGACTTTAAATGGCGCTTTCTTT.

This clonotype has at least ten counts. The gene calls are TRBV12-3 or TRBV12-4 and TRBJ2-2; the D gene is possibly TRBD1 (5 bases). Trimming stripped 5 bases from V and 5 bases from J, with 9 bases between. The CDR3 extends over 13 amino acids. The CDR3 bases are TGTGCCAGCAGTGATCAGGGAACCGGGGAGCTGTTTTTT. Its translation is CASSDQGTGELFF.

Remarks on this clonotype: Since no conserved phenylalanine or tryptophan closes the CDR3, a read error is the likely cause. This chain uses TRBV10-2 with TRBJ2-1, with D perhaps matching TRBD1 or TRBD2 (6 bases each). The germline CDR1 and CDR2 sequences are WSHSY and SAAADI. This CDR3 contains 13 residues. V was clipped by 6 bases and J by 8 bases, with 14 bases between them. The CDR3 bases are TGCGCCAGCAGGGGGGCAGGGAGGTATGAGCAGTTCAAC. Translation: CASRGAGRYEQFN.